The clone carrying this T cell receptor (beta chain) was counted only a few times. Its matching antigen is unknown. The protocol was immunoSEQ multiplex PCR, while the TCRdb copy is restricted to in-frame clones and leaves out a portion. The top ten hold about 0.66% of the sample, which has fewer than 40,000 clones, roughly four fifths seen once. This sample stems from a study of T cells in narcolepsy. In the study overall: Patients with NT1 or NT2 and healthy control donors were enrolled. General study points: Healthy controls reportedly lacked the autoreactive clonotypes serially found in patients' blood.

V was pared by 5 bases and J by 2 bases, with 5 bases of the junction left unmatched. The CDR3 consists of 17 residues. Germline lookup yields CDR1 SEHNR and CDR2 FQNEAQ (reference sequence). The material sequenced was memory (CD45RA-) CD4+ T cells from blood. The sequence was obtained from a human donor in good health. The chain employs TRBV7-9 and TRBJ2-3; TRBD2 aligns across 15 bases. The CDR3 sequence is CASSLGLAGGNTDTQYF. The CDR3 nucleotides are TGTGCCAGCAGCCTGGGACTAGCGGGGGGAAACACAGATACGCAGTATTTT.